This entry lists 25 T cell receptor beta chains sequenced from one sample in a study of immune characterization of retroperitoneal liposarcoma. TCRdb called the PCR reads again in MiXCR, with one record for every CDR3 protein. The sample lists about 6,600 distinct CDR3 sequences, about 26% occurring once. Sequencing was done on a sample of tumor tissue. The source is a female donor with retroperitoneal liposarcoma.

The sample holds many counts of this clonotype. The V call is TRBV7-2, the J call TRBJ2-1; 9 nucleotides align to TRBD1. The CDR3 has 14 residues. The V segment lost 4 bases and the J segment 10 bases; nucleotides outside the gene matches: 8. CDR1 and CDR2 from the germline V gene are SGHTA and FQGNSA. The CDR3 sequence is CASSSRTGVGEQFF. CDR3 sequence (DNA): TGTGCCAGCAGCTCCCGGACAGGGGTCGGAGAGCAGTTCTTC. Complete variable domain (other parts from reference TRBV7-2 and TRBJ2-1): GAGVSQSPSNKVTEKGKDVELRCDPISGHTALYWYRQSLGQGLEFLIYFQGNSAPDKSGLPSDRFSAERTGGSVSTLTIQRTQQEDSAVYLCASSSRTGVGEQFFGPGTRLTVL.

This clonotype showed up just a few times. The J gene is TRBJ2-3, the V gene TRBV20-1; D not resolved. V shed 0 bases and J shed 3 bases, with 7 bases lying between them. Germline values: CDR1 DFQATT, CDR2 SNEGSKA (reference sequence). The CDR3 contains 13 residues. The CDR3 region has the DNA TGCAGTGCTAGAGATCCCAGTACAGATACGCAGTATTTT. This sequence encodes CSARDPSTDTQYF.

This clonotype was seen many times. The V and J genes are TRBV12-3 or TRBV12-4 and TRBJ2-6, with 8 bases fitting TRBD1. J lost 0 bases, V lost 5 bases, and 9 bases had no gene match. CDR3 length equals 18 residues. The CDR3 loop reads CASSRPGQASSGANVLTF. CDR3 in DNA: TGTGCCAGCAGTCGACCGGGACAGGCGAGCTCTGGGGCCAACGTCCTGACTTTC.

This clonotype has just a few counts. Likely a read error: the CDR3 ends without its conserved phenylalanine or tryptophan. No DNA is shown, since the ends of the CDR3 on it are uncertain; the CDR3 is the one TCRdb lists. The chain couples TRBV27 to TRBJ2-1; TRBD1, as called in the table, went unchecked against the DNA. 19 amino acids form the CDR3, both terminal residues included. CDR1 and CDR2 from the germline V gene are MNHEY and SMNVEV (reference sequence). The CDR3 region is CASSFQAGTGISYEQYFGA.

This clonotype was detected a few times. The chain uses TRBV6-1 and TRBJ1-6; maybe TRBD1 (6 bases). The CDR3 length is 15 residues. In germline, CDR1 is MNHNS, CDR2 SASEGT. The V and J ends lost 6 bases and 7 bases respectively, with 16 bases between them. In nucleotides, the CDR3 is TGTGCCAGCAGGGGGGTGGGGGGGCGAAATTCACCCCTCCACTTT. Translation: CASRGVGGRNSPLHF.

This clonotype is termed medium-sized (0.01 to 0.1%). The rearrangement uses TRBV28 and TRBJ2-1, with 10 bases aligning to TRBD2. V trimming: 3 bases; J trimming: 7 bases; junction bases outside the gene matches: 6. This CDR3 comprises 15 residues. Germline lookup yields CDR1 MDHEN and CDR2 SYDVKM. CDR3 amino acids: CASSFPSGSGNEQFF. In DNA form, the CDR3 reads TGTGCCAGCAGTTTCCCTAGCGGGAGTGGGAATGAGCAGTTCTTC.

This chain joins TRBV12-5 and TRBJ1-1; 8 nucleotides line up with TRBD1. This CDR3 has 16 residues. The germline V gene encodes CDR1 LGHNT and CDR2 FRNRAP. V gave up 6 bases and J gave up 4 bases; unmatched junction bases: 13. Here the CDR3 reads CASGQRQGPHSTEAFF. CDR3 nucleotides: TGTGCTAGTGGCCAACGACAGGGGCCGCATAGCACTGAAGCTTTCTTT.

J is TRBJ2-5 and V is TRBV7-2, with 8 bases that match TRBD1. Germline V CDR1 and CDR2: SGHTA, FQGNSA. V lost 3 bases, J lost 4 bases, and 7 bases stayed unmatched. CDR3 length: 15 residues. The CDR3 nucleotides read TGTGCCAGCAGCTTGGACAGGGTCTCACGAGAGACCCAGTACTTC. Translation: CASSLDRVSRETQYF.

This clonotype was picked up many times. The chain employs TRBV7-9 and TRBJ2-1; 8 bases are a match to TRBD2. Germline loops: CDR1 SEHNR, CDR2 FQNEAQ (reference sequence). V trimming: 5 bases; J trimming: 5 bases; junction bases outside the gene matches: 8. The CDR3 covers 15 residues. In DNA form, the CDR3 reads TGTGCCAGCAGCGGGGTAGAACTAGCGGACAATGAGCAGTTCTTC. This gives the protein CASSGVELADNEQFF.

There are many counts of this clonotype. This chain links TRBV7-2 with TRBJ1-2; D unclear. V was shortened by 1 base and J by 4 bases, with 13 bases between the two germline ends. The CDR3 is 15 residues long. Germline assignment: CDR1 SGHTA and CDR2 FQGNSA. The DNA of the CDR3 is TGTGCCAGCAGCTTAGTGGGGTCGGCGGGCTATGGCTACACCTTC. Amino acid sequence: CASSLVGSAGYGYTF. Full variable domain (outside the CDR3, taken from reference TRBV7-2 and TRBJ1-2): GAGVSQSPSNKVTEKGKDVELRCDPISGHTALYWYRQSLGQGLEFLIYFQGNSAPDKSGLPSDRFSAERTGGSVSTLTIQRTQQEDSAVYLCASSLVGSAGYGYTFGSGTRLTVV.

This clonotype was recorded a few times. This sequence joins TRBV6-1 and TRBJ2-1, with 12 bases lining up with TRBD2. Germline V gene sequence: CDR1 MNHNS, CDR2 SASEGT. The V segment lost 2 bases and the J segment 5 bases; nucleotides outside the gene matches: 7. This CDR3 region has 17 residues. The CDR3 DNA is TGTGCCAGCAGTGAAACCCCACTAGCGGGGGGAAACAATGAGCAGTTCTTC. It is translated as CASSETPLAGGNNEQFF.

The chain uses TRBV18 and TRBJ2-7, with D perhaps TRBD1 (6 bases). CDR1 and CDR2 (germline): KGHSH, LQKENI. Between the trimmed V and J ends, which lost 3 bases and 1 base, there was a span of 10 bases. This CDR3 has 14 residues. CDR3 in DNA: TGTGCCAGCTCACCGGGGGCCCAATCCTACGAGCAGTACTTC. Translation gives CASSPGAQSYEQYF. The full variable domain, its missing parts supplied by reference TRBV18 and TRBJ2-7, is NAGVMQNPRHLVRRRGQEARLRCSPMKGHSHVYWYRQLPEEGLKFMVYLQKENIIDESGMPKERFSAEFPKEGPSILRIQQVVRGDSAAYFCASSPGAQSYEQYFGPGTRLTVT.

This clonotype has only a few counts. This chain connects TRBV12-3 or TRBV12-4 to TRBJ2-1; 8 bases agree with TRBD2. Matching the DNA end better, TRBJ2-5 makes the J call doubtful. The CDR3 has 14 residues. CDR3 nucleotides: TGTGCCAGCAGTATTGGGGCGGGAGGAAAGACCCAGTACTTC. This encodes CASSIGAGGKTQYF.

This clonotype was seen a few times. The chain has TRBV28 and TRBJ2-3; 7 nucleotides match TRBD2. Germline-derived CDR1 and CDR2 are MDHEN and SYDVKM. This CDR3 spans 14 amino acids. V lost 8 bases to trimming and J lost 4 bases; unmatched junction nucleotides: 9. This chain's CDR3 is CASGWEGGADTQYF. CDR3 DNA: TGTGCCAGCGGTTGGGAGGGAGGGGCAGATACGCAGTATTTT.

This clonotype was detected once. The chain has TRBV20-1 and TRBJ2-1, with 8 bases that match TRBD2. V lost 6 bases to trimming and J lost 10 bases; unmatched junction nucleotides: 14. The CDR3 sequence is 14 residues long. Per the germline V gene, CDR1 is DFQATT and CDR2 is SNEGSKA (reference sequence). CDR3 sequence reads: CSALIAGTSYEQFF. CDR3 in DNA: TGCAGTGCCCTTATAGCGGGGACGAGCTACGAGCAGTTCTTC.

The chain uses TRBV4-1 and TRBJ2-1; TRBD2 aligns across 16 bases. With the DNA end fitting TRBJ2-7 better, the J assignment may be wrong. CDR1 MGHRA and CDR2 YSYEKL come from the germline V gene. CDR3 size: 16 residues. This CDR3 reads CASSGTSGRGYNEQYF. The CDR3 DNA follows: TGCGCCAGCTCTGGGACTAGCGGGAGGGGGTACAATGAGCAGTACTTC.

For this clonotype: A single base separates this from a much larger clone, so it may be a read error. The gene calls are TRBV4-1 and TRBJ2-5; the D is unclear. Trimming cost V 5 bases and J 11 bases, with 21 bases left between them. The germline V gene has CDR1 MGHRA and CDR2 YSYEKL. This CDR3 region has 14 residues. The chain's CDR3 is CASSTLDHNNEQYF. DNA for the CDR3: TGCGCCAGCAGCACCCTGGACCATAACAATGAGCAGTACTTC.

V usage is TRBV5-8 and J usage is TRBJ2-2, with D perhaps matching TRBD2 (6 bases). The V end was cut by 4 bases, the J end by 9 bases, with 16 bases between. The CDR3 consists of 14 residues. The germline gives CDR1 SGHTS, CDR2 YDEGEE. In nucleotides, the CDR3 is TGTGCCAGCAGCCTCGGGGAAGCGGGCCGGGAGCTGTTTTTT. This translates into CASSLGEAGRELFF.

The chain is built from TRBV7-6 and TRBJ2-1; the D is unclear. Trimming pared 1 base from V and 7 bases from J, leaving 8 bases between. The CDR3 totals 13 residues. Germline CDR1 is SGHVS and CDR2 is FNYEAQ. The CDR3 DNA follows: TGTGCCAGCAGCTTAGGGCAGCTGAATGAGCAGTTCTTC. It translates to CASSLGQLNEQFF.

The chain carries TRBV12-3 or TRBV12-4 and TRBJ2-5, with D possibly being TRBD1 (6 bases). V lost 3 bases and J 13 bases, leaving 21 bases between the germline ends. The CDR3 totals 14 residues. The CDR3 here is CASSLDRSSYERYF. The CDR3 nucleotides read TGTGCCAGCAGTTTGGACAGAAGCTCCTACGAGCGGTACTTC.

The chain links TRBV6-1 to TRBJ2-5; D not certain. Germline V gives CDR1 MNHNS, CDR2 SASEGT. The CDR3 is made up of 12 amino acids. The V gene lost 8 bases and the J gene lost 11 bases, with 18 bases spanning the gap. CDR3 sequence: CASSENYNEQYF. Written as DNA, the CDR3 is TGTGCCAGCTCAGAAAACTACAATGAGCAGTACTTC.

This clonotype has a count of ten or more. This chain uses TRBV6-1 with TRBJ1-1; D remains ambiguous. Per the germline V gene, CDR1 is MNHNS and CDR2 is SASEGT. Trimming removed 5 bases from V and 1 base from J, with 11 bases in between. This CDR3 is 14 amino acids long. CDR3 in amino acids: CASSPGRQNTEAFF. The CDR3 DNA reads TGTGCCAGCAGTCCGGGCCGGCAGAACACTGAAGCTTTCTTT.

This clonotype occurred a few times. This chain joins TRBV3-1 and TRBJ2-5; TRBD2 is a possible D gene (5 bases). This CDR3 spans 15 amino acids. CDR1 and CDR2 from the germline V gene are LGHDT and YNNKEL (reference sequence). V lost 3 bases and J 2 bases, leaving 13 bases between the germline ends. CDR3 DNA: TGTGCCAGCAGCCACCTCCTTTCGGGGCAAGAGACCCAGTACTTC. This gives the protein CASSHLLSGQETQYF.

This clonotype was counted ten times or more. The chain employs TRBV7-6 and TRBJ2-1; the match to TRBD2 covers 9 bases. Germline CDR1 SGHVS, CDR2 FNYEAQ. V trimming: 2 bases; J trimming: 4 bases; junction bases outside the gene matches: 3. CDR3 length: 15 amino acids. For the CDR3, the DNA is TGTGCCAGCAGCTTAAGAACTAGCGGGTACAATGAGCAGTTCTTC. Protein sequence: CASSLRTSGYNEQFF. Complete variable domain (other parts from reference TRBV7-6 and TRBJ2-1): GAGVSQSPRYKVTKRGQDVALRCDPISGHVSLYWYRQALGQGPEFLTYFNYEAQQDKSGLPNDRFSAERPEGSISTLTIQRTEQRDSAMYRCASSLRTSGYNEQFFGPGTRLTVL.

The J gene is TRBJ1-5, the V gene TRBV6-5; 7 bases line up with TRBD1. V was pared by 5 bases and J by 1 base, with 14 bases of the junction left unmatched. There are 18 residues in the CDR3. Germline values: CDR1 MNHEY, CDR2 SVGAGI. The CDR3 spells CASSRLRGTVLSNQPQHF. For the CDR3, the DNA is TGTGCCAGCAGTCGATTGAGGGGGACAGTTCTCAGCAATCAGCCCCAGCATTTT.